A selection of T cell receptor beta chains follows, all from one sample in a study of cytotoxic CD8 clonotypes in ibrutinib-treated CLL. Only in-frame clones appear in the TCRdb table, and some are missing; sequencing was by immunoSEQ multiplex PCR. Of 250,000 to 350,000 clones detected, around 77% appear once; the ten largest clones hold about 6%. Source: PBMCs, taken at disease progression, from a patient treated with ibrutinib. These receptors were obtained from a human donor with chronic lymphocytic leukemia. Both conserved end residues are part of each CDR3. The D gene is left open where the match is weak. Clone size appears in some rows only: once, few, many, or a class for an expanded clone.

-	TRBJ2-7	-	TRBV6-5	CASSYGPANYEQYF	TGTGCCAGCAGTTACGGCCCCGCCAACTACGAGCAGTACTTC
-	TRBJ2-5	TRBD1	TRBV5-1	CASSLEGAWTQYF	TGCGCCAGCAGCTTGGAGGGGGCATGGACCCAGTACTTC
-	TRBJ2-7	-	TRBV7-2	CASSLGVYEQYF	TGTGCCAGCAGCTTAGGTGTGTACGAGCAGTACTTC
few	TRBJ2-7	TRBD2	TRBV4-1	CASSQWREGEQYF	TGCGCCAGCAGCCAATGGCGGGAGGGCGAGCAGTACTTC
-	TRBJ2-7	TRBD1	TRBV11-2	CASSLDRVGEQYF	TGTGCCAGCAGCCTAGACAGGGTTGGAGAGCAGTACTTC
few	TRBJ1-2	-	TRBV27	CASSSPGLRSYTF	TGTGCCAGCAGTTCGCCGGGATTGCGGAGCTACACCTTC
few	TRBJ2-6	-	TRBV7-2	CASSLGMRSLGANVLTF	TGTGCCAGCAGCTTAGGGATGCGGTCTCTGGGGGCCAACGTCCTGACTTTC
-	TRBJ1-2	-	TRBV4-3	CASSQDSAGMGGYTF	TGCGCCAGCAGCCAAGATTCTGCGGGGATGGGGGGCTACACCTTC
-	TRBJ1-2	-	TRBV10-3	CAISTDSHYGYTF	TGTGCCATCAGTACTGACAGCCACTATGGCTACACCTTC
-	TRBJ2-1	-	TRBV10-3	CAISEREWYNEQFF	TGTGCCATCAGTGAGCGGGAGTGGTACAATGAGCAGTTCTTC
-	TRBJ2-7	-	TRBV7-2	CASSSTPSYEQYF	TGTGCCAGCAGCTCCACCCCCTCCTACGAGCAGTACTTC
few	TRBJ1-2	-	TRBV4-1	CASSQDPGPNYGYTF	TGCGCCAGCAGCCAAGACCCCGGACCTAACTATGGCTACACCTTC
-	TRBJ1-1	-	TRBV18	CASSPAGRTEAFF	TGTGCCAGCTCACCGGCCGGTCGGACTGAAGCTTTCTTT
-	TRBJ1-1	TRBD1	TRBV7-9	CASSPRLQGAVRAEAFF	TGTGCCAGCAGCCCAAGGCTACAGGGGGCGGTACGCGCTGAAGCTTTCTTT
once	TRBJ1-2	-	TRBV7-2	CASSLWFRWTLNYGYTF	TGTGCCAGCAGCTTATGGTTTCGGTGGACACTCAACTATGGCTACACCTTC
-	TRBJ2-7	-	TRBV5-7	CASSNLGHGKGYEQYF	TGTGCCAGCAGCAATTTAGGACACGGGAAGGGCTACGAGCAGTACTTC
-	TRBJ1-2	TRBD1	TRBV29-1	CSVGQNYGYTF	TGCAGCGTGGGACAGAACTATGGCTACACCTTC
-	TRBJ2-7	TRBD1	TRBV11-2	CASSWGQGYEQYF	TGTGCCAGCAGCTGGGGACAGGGCTACGAGCAGTACTTC
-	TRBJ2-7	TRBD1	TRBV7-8	CASSRGDRFSYEQYF	TGTGCCAGCAGCCGCGGGGACAGGTTCTCCTACGAGCAGTACTTC
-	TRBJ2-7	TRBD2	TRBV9	CASSVDGRPAGATYEQYF	TGTGCCAGCAGCGTAGATGGTCGTCCCGCGGGAGCCACCTACGAGCAGTACTTC
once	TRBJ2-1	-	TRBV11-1	CASSLGYSYNEQFF	TGTGCCAGCAGCTTGGGCTATTCCTACAATGAGCAGTTCTTC
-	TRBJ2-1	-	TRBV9	CASSVEALHNEQFF	TGTGCCAGCAGCGTAGAGGCCCTACACAATGAGCAGTTCTTC
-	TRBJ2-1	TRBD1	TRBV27	CASSPRTGLDNEQFF	TGTGCCAGCAGTCCTCGGACAGGTCTGGACAATGAGCAGTTCTTC